Listed below are T cell receptor beta chains from one sample, sequenced in a study of human T cells and chemical hapten exposure. MiXCR, applied by TCRdb to the RACE reads, yields one record per CDR3 protein. This sample has under 200,000 distinct CDR3 sequences; approximately 30% occur once, and the top ten carry approximately 2.1%. Sequencing was performed on whole blood, taken in connection with sensitization to the hapten diphenylcyclopropenone (DPC). Receptors originate from a woman aged 18 to 35 with alopecia areata. Some clones in this sample may be carry-over from other donors' samples. Each CDR3 is given with its conserved first and last residue. Each record gives: V gene, clone size, D gene, J gene, CDR3 DNA, CDR3 protein. The D gene is left open where the match is weak. Rows give clone size only sometimes, using once, few, many, or a class for an expanded clone.

TRBV28	NA	TRBD2	TRBJ2-1	TGTGCCAGTGCGGGTAGCGGGAGTCGTTACAATGAGCAGTTCTTC	CASAGSGSRYNEQFF
TRBV7-9	NA	NA	TRBJ1-1	TGTGCCAGCAGCTTAGAGTCGCGGACTGAAGCTTTCTTT	CASSLESRTEAFF
TRBV6-6	many	NA	TRBJ2-1	TGTGCCAGCAGCCGACCTTACAATGAGCAGTTCTTC	CASSRPYNEQFF
TRBV6-2/TRBV6-3	NA	NA	TRBJ1-5	TGTGCCAGCAGTCCCACTGGGGGGCCTCAGCCCCAGCATTTT	CASSPTGGPQPQHF
TRBV20-1	NA	NA	TRBJ1-6	TGCAGTGCTAAAATTCTCGGGGAAATTATTAATTCACCCCTCCACTTT	CSAKILGEIINSPLHF
TRBV2	NA	TRBD2	TRBJ2-1	TGTGCCAGCAGGGGAATAGCGGGGGGGACTAGCTCCTACAATGAGCAGTTCTTC	CASRGIAGGTSSYNEQFF
TRBV9	NA	NA	TRBJ1-5	TGTGCCAGCAGCGTCAGCAGAGAAGCAAATCAGCCCCAGCATTTT	CASSVSREANQPQHF
TRBV12-3/TRBV12-4	few	NA	TRBJ2-7	TGTGCCAGCTCGACGGCAGGCCCCTACGAGCAGTACTTC	CASSTAGPYEQYF
TRBV7-2	few	NA	TRBJ1-4	TGTGCCAGCAGCTGGGGCGCTCTACGGGATGAAAAACTGTTTTTT	CASSWGALRDEKLFF
TRBV29-1	few	TRBD2	TRBJ2-1	TGCAGTCCCCTCCGGCTAGCGGGTAGGGGTGAGCAGTTCTTC	CSPLRLAGRGEQFF
TRBV20-1	NA	NA	TRBJ1-2	TGCAGTGTTTTCGGGGTGAACTATGGCTACACCTTC	CSVFGVNYGYTF
TRBV25-1	many	TRBD1	TRBJ2-4	TGTGCCAGCAGTGCATCCCGGGACAGGGGTAACATTCAGTACTTC	CASSASRDRGNIQYF
TRBV4-3	NA	NA	TRBJ2-7	TGCGCCAGCAGCCAAGATTTAGGGCTCCCCTACGAGCAGTACTTC	CASSQDLGLPYEQYF
TRBV27	NA	TRBD1	TRBJ1-2	TGTGCCAGCAATCCCCTCGGGACAGCTAACTATGGCTACACCTTC	CASNPLGTANYGYTF
TRBV4-1	few	TRBD2	TRBJ2-1	TGCGCCAGCAGCCAAGAGGAGCTAGCGGGGGGCAGGGATGAGCAGTTCTTC	CASSQEELAGGRDEQFF
TRBV6-2/TRBV6-3	few	NA	TRBJ2-7	TGTGCCAGCAGTTACTCGAGGAGCAACGAGCAGTACTTC	CASSYSRSNEQYF
TRBV4-3	NA	TRBD2	TRBJ2-1	TGCGCCAGCAGTCACCGGGGCGGGAGGGCCTATGAGCAGTTCTTC	CASSHRGGRAYEQFF
TRBV15	few	NA	TRBJ1-1	TGTGCCACCAGCAGTAAGGGTTTGACTGAAGCTTTCTTT	CATSSKGLTEAFF
TRBV30	NA	NA	TRBJ2-5	TGTGCCTGGGGCGCAGGTAATCAAGAGACCCAGTACTTC	CAWGAGNQETQYF
TRBV29-1	NA	TRBD2	TRBJ2-1	TGCAGCGTCCTACTAGCGGTCGACTACAATGAGCAGTTCTTC	CSVLLAVDYNEQFF
TRBV5-1	NA	TRBD1	TRBJ1-1	TGCGCCAGCGGAGGGGGCTGGGTGAACACTGAAGCTTTCTTT	CASGGGWVNTEAFF
TRBV18	NA	NA	TRBJ1-1	TGTGCCAGCTCACCACGTCAAGAGAACACTGAAGCTTTCTTT	CASSPRQENTEAFF
TRBV27	NA	NA	TRBJ1-1	TGTGCCAGCAGTTTTCCGGGCGGACGTGAAGCTTTCTTT	CASSFPGGREAFF
TRBV30	NA	NA	TRBJ1-4	TGTGCCTCCCGGGGGAATGAGGAAAAACTGTTTTTT	CASRGNEEKLFF
TRBV10-3	few	NA	TRBJ2-3	TGTGCCATCGGTTCTCGGGAGTCAGATACGCAGTATTTT	CAIGSRESDTQYF
TRBV7-3	NA	NA	TRBJ2-7	TGTGCCAGCAGCTCACCCGACGTCCAGGGGAATAATAGCGAGCAGTACTTC	CASSSPDVQGNNSEQYF
TRBV7-9	few	NA	TRBJ1-1	TGTGCCAGCAGCTTAGGGCCAGGGCACACTGAAGCTTTCTTT	CASSLGPGHTEAFF
TRBV7-2	NA	NA	TRBJ2-3	TGTGCCAGCAGCTTACGGGGAGCAGATACGCAGTATTTT	CASSLRGADTQYF
TRBV21-1	few	NA	TRBJ2-7	TGTGCCAGCAGCAGGACAGCTGAAGACTACGAGCAGTACTTC	CASSRTAEDYEQYF
TRBV4-3	NA	NA	TRBJ1-2	TGCGCCAGCAGCCAAGAAGGGGCCGGGAATGGCTACACCTTC	CASSQEGAGNGYTF
TRBV12-3/TRBV12-4	NA	TRBD1	TRBJ1-2	TGTGCCAGCAGTTCGGGACAGAGTGGCTACACCTTC	CASSSGQSGYTF
TRBV4-3	NA	TRBD2	TRBJ2-7	TGCGCCAGCAGCTGGCTAGCGGGGAACGAGCAGTACTTC	CASSWLAGNEQYF
TRBV11-2	NA	TRBD1	TRBJ1-5	TGTGCCAGCAGCCCCGGGAGGGGGCTTACCGTCAATCAGCCCCAGCATTTT	CASSPGRGLTVNQPQHF
TRBV5-1	NA	NA	TRBJ2-3	TGCGCCAGCAGCTTGGCACCCTCGACAGATACGCAGTATTTT	CASSLAPSTDTQYF
TRBV2	few	NA	TRBJ1-1	TGTGCCAGCAGGAAGGACATGAACACTGAAGCTTTCTTT	CASRKDMNTEAFF
TRBV27	NA	TRBD2	TRBJ2-1	TGTGCCAGCAGTTTTCTGACTAGCGGGCCGTACAATGAGCAGTTCTTC	CASSFLTSGPYNEQFF
TRBV6-5	NA	NA	TRBJ1-1	TGTGCCAGCAGTTCAAACATGAACACTGAAGCTTTCTTT	CASSSNMNTEAFF
TRBV13	few	NA	TRBJ2-1	TGTGCCAGCACCCCCCGGCGGGAATATAACAATGAGCAGTTCTTC	CASTPRREYNNEQFF
TRBV20-1	NA	TRBD2	TRBJ2-7	TGCAGTGCTAGAGATCTTGGCGGGGGGGCGTACGTCTACGAGCAGTACTTC	CSARDLGGGAYVYEQYF
TRBV27	NA	TRBD1	TRBJ2-4	TGTGCCAGCAGTCCCGGGACAGGGTTGAACATTCAGTACTTC	CASSPGTGLNIQYF
TRBV9	few	TRBD2	TRBJ2-1	TGTGCCAGCAGCGCTCCCGGGACTAGCGGGAGCAATGAGCAGTTCTTC	CASSAPGTSGSNEQFF
TRBV20-1	few	TRBD2	TRBJ2-1	TGCAGTGCACCGGGACTAGCGGGAGGTAGTTACAATGAGCAGTTCTTC	CSAPGLAGGSYNEQFF
TRBV4-1	NA	NA	TRBJ2-7	TGCGCCAGCAGCGGGGCGGGGGCCCCTAGGGAGCAGTACTTC	CASSGAGAPREQYF
TRBV18	few	NA	TRBJ2-5	TGTGCCAGCTCACCACCAAGCATCCAAGAGACCCAGTACTTC	CASSPPSIQETQYF
TRBV29-1	many	TRBD2	TRBJ2-7	TGCAGCGTTGCCCGGGGAGGGGTCGAATACGAGCAGTACTTC	CSVARGGVEYEQYF
TRBV27	NA	NA	TRBJ2-5	TGTGCCAGCAGGACATTGTACCAAGAGACCCAGTACTTC	CASRTLYQETQYF
TRBV6-5	NA	NA	TRBJ2-7	TGTGCCAGCAGTTACGATCGTTACGAGCAGTACTTC	CASSYDRYEQYF
TRBV7-2	NA	TRBD1	TRBJ2-1	TGTGCCATCGGATGGGGGAGACAGGGCTACAATGAGCAGTTCTTC	CAIGWGRQGYNEQFF
TRBV12-3/TRBV12-4	few	NA	TRBJ1-1	TGTGCCAGCAGTTTATCAGGGAGGGGAGCTTTCTTT	CASSLSGRGAFF
TRBV4-1	many	NA	TRBJ1-1	TGCGCCAGCAGTCGGGACCACGTTACTGAAGCTTTCTTT	CASSRDHVTEAFF